These T cell receptor beta chains were read from a single sample in a study of CD8 T cells in ankylosing spondylitis. TCRdb reanalysed the 5' RACE reads using MiXCR and keeps one entry per CDR3 protein. In the table there are about 360,000 distinct CDR3 sequences, 20% to 25% of which are singletons. Sequencing used blood, either unsorted or a sorted T cell fraction (not recorded which). The receptors originated from a male donor with ankylosing spondylitis or in good health (not recorded which). CDR3s include the opening cysteine and the closing phenylalanine or tryptophan. A D gene is named only where the DNA matches it firmly. Only some rows state a clone size, as once, few, many or a class for expanded clones.

TRBV12-3/TRBV12-4	TRBD1	.	TRBJ2-5	TGTGCCAGCAGTCCCAACCGGGGACAGAGACCCCAGTACTTC	CASSPNRGQRPQYF
TRBV5-1	.	few	TRBJ2-1	TGCGCCAGCAGCTTGGTTTCTACAGGGTGGGAAAATGAGCAGTTCTTC	CASSLVSTGWENEQFF
TRBV12-3/TRBV12-4	.	few	TRBJ2-7	TGTGCCAGCAGTTTAGCGAGGGGGGGGCCAAGCTCCTACGAGCAGTACTTC	CASSLARGGPSSYEQYF
TRBV7-2	.	.	TRBJ2-5	TGTGACAGCAGCCCCTCCCCTAGCGAGGCGATCCTGGGTGCCCAGTACTTC	CDSSPSPSEAILGAQYF
TRBV29-1	.	few	TRBJ2-1	TGCAGCGTTGAGAGGGGCCCGGAGCCTGAGCAGTTCTTC	CSVERGPEPEQFF
TRBV7-9	.	few	TRBJ2-5	TGTGCCAGCAGCTTAACAGGGCGGCAAGAGACCCAGTACTTC	CASSLTGRQETQYF
TRBV15	TRBD1	few	TRBJ2-1	TGTGCCACCAGCAGAGACCAGAAGACAGGGGTGGATGAGCAGTTCTTC	CATSRDQKTGVDEQFF
TRBV12-3/TRBV12-4	TRBD2	once	TRBJ2-7	TGTGCCAGCACCACGGGACTAGCGGGGGGGCGTTGGTCCTACGAGCAGTACTTC	CASTTGLAGGRWSYEQYF
TRBV20-1	.	.	TRBJ2-7	TGCAGTGCTAGAGATTCCGCGGCCTCCTACGAGCAGTACTTC	CSARDSAASYEQYF
TRBV12-3/TRBV12-4	TRBD1	.	TRBJ2-1	TGTGCCAGCAGTCCAGGGACAGGGAGGAGGGATGAGCAGTTCTTC	CASSPGTGRRDEQFF
TRBV6-1	.	few	TRBJ1-1	TGTGCCAGCAGCCAAGGGAGAGGGGCCCTCGGGACTGAAGCTTTCTTT	CASSQGRGALGTEAFF
TRBV12-3/TRBV12-4	TRBD2	.	TRBJ2-1	TGTGCCAGCAGGCCCCGCGAGGGACTACATTACAATGAGCAGTTCTTC	CASRPREGLHYNEQFF
TRBV19	.	few	TRBJ2-1	TGTGCCAGTAGTATAGTAAGGAACAGGGCCCTCTACAATGAGCAGTTCTTC	CASSIVRNRALYNEQFF
TRBV4-1	.	.	TRBJ2-3	TGCGCCAGCAGCCAAGAGACAGTAACAGATACGCAGTATTTT	CASSQETVTDTQYF
TRBV20-1	.	.	TRBJ2-7	TGCAGTGCTAGGGGACTGGGATACGAGCAGTACTTC	CSARGLGYEQYF
TRBV20-1	TRBD2	few	TRBJ2-2	TGCAGTGCTAGAGAGCTAGCGGGGGGAATTATGGGGGAGCTGTTTTTT	CSARELAGGIMGELFF
TRBV28	.	.	TRBJ2-1	TGTGCCAGCAGTGACAGACAGAGCTACAATGAGCAGTTCTTC	CASSDRQSYNEQFF
TRBV9	.	.	TRBJ2-1	TGTGCCAGCAGCGTCGCCCGGTCGCTAGACGATGAGCAGTTCTTC	CASSVARSLDDEQFF
TRBV11-2	TRBD2	few	TRBJ2-1	TGTGCCAGCAGCTTACGTAGTTGGGCGGGGGGGCTAAATGAGCAGTTCTTC	CASSLRSWAGGLNEQFF
TRBV10-2	.	many	TRBJ2-7	TGCGCCACCAGGGCGGAGGGATACGAGCAGTACTTC	CATRAEGYEQYF
TRBV25-1	.	few	TRBJ2-2	TGTGCCAGCAGTCAGAGCGTTGCCGGGGAGCTGTTTTTT	CASSQSVAGELFF
TRBV27	.	few	TRBJ2-7	TGTGCCAGCAGGGAAGTAGGACCCTACGAGCAGTACTTC	CASREVGPYEQYF
TRBV3-1	.	few	TRBJ2-5	TGTGCCAGCAGTCGACTAGAAAGGGAGACCCAGTACTTC	CASSRLERETQYF
TRBV7-9	.	few	TRBJ2-5	TGTGCCAGCAGCTTGGGGGAATTATCCCAAGAGACCCAGTACTTC	CASSLGELSQETQYF
TRBV12-3/TRBV12-4	TRBD2	few	TRBJ2-1	TGTGCCAGCAGATTACTAGCGGGGGAATACAATGAGCAGTTCTTC	CASRLLAGEYNEQFF
TRBV20-1	.	.	TRBJ2-1	TGCAGTGCTAGACCTAGAGGAACCAATGAGCAGTTCTTC	CSARPRGTNEQFF
TRBV24-1	.	.	TRBJ2-1	TGTGCCACCAGTGATTTGGCTACCGGGAGCTATGAGCAGTTCTTC	CATSDLATGSYEQFF
TRBV12-3/TRBV12-4	.	many	TRBJ2-1	TGTGCCAGCACCGGGTGGGGTAGGAATGAGCAGTTCTTC	CASTGWGRNEQFF
TRBV4-2	TRBD2	.	TRBJ2-3	TGTGCCAGCAGCCAAGAGGGACTAGCGGGGGGTCCCACAGATACGCAGTATTTT	CASSQEGLAGGPTDTQYF
TRBV20-1	TRBD2	.	TRBJ2-1	TGCAGTGCTAGTCCCAGACTAGCGGGGGTGGACAATGAGCAGTTCTTC	CSASPRLAGVDNEQFF
TRBV5-6	TRBD1	few	TRBJ2-5	TGTGCCAGCAGCTGGACACCGACAGGGGGCCAAGAGACCCAGTACTTC	CASSWTPTGGQETQYF
TRBV7-8	TRBD2	.	TRBJ2-7	TGTGCCAGCAGACCCGGGACTAGCGGGGCTTACGAGCAGTACTTC	CASRPGTSGAYEQYF
TRBV11-2	.	.	TRBJ2-7	TGTGCCAGCAGCTTAGTTTTTAAGGGACACGAGCAGTACTTC	CASSLVFKGHEQYF
TRBV2	.	few	TRBJ1-3	TGTGCCAGCAGTGAAGCGGACGGTGGAAACACCATATATTTT	CASSEADGGNTIYF
TRBV5-6	.	few	TRBJ2-2	TGTGCCAGCTCAGGTCCTGGGGAGCTGTTTTTT	CASSGPGELFF
TRBV12-3/TRBV12-4	.	.	TRBJ2-3	TGTGCCAGCAGTTTTGGCAGATCAGATACGCAGTATTTT	CASSFGRSDTQYF
TRBV7-8	.	.	TRBJ1-2	TGTGCCAGCAGCTTAGTGGCTGACAACCATGGCTACACCTTC	CASSLVADNHGYTF
TRBV12-3/TRBV12-4	TRBD2	.	TRBJ2-1	TGTGCCAGCAAAGGGACTAGAGGGGACAATGAGCAGTTCTTC	CASKGTRGDNEQFF
TRBV18	.	few	TRBJ2-3	TGTGCCAGCGCCGGCGGAGGGTCAGATACGCAGTATTTT	CASAGGGSDTQYF
TRBV24-1	.	few	TRBJ2-7	TGTGCCACCAGTGATTTACGGACTTACGAGCAGTACTTC	CATSDLRTYEQYF
TRBV6-1	TRBD1	few	TRBJ1-6	TGTGCCAGCAGTAAAGGGACAGGGGGGTATTCACCCCTCCACTTT	CASSKGTGGYSPLHF
TRBV7-8	.	.	TRBJ2-1	TGTGCCAGCAGTCGAATCTCCGGTGAGCAGTTCTTC	CASSRISGEQFF
TRBV4-1	.	few	TRBJ1-1	TGCGCCAGCAGCCTTACGGGGGCGGACACTGAAGCTTTCTTT	CASSLTGADTEAFF
TRBV2	TRBD1	.	TRBJ2-5	TGTGCCAGCAGCGAACAGGGGGCTCTGGAGACCCAGTACTTC	CASSEQGALETQYF
TRBV11-2	.	.	TRBJ1-3	TGTGCCAGCAGCCGCAACAGGGAAATCAACACCATATATTTT	CASSRNREINTIYF
TRBV12-3/TRBV12-4	TRBD2	.	TRBJ2-1	TGTGCCAGCAAACCCGGGACTAGCGGATACAATGAGCAGTTCTTC	CASKPGTSGYNEQFF
TRBV4-1	.	.	TRBJ2-7	TGCGCCAGCAGCCAAGATCTGACCGAACGGTGGGGGGAGCAGTACTTC	CASSQDLTERWGEQYF
TRBV7-8	TRBD1	few	TRBJ2-7	TGTGCCAGCAGCTCACGACCCGGGACAGGATTCACCTACGAGCAGTACTTC	CASSSRPGTGFTYEQYF
TRBV25-1	TRBD1	few	TRBJ2-3	TGTGCCAGCAGTCCCGGACAGGGGCTAAACTCAGATACGCAGTATTTT	CASSPGQGLNSDTQYF
TRBV25-1	TRBD1	.	TRBJ2-7	TGTGCCAGCAGTGCCGGACAGGGGTCCGGCGAGCAGTACTTC	CASSAGQGSGEQYF
TRBV10-3	TRBD1	few	TRBJ2-7	TGTGCCATCAGTGAGTCGTTAACAGGGGGGACCTACGAGCAGTACTTC	CAISESLTGGTYEQYF
TRBV9	TRBD2	.	TRBJ2-1	TGTGCCAGCAGCGTAGCTTTAGCCTATCGTAGCGGGGGCCGGGGGATAGCCTACAATGAGCAGTTCTTC	CASSVALAYRSGGRGIAYNEQFF
TRBV28	TRBD1	.	TRBJ2-2	TGTGCCAGCAGGGAGACAGGGGGCTTGTCGGACGGGGAGCTGTTTTTT	CASRETGGLSDGELFF
TRBV27	.	.	TRBJ1-2	TGTGCCAGCAGTTTGGGACCGTTTGTGGGCTACACCTTC	CASSLGPFVGYTF
TRBV4-1	.	.	TRBJ1-1	TGCGCCAGCAGCCAAACACCCCCCAGCTCTAGGAACACTGAAGCTTTCTTT	CASSQTPPSSRNTEAFF
TRBV5-1	TRBD1	.	TRBJ2-3	TGCGCCAGCAGCTTCGAACAGGGGGCGAAAGATACGCAGTATTTT	CASSFEQGAKDTQYF
TRBV29-1	.	many	TRBJ1-2	TGCAGCGTTCCTGGACGGAATTACTATGGCTACACCTTC	CSVPGRNYYGYTF
TRBV7-8	.	few	TRBJ1-5	TGTGCCAGCAGCCCCCTCGAGGGCGGCAATCAGCCCCAGCATTTT	CASSPLEGGNQPQHF
TRBV13	TRBD1	few	TRBJ2-7	TGTGCCAGCAGCTTAGAGGGCCGGGGACAGGAGTACTTC	CASSLEGRGQEYF
TRBV11-2	TRBD1	.	TRBJ2-1	TGTGCCAGCAGCTTAGTATGGACAGGTCCTTACAATGAGCAGTTCTTC	CASSLVWTGPYNEQFF